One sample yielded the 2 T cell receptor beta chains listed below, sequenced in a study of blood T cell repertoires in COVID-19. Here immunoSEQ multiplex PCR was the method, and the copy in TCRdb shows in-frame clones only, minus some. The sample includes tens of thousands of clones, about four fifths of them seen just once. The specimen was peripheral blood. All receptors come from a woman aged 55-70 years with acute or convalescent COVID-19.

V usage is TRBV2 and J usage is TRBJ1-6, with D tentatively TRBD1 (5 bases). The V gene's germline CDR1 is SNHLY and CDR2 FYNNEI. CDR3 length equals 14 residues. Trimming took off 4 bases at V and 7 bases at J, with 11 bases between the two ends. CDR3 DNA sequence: TGTGCCAGCAGTGGGGGACTCTGGAATTCACCCCTCCACTTT. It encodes CASSGGLWNSPLHF.

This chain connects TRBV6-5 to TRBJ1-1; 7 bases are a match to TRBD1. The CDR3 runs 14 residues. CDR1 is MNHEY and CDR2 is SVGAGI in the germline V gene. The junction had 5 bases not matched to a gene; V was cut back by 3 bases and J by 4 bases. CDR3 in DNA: TGTGCCAGCAGTTATATAACAGGGGCCACTGAAGCTTTCTTT. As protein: CASSYITGATEAFF.